The 22 T cell receptor beta chains reported below all come from one sample, sequenced in a study of early T cells in non-severe SARS-CoV-2 infection (dated by TCRdb to the early 2020s). The library was prepared using 5' RACE. The sample was run on a NextSeq 500. TCRdb reprocessing: public reads trimmed at Q25 with fastp, clones called with MiXCR, in-frame beta chains kept. Rows with one shared CDR3 protein collapse into an entry with the most common genes and DNA. This sample gives 45,000 to 60,000 distinct CDR3 sequences in total; around 9% of them show up just once. The ten largest clones take up roughly 20% of the sample. What was sequenced was whole blood. These receptors were taken from an adult who was a healthcare worker with PCR-confirmed SARS-CoV-2 infection or an uninfected control (not recorded which).

This clonotype was seen a few times. The rearrangement links TRBV2 to TRBJ1-1; D gene unclear. Germline CDR1 reads SNHLY; CDR2 reads FYNNEI. V dropped 8 bases and J dropped 4 bases, with 8 bases sitting between them. The CDR3 is made up of 11 amino acids. The CDR3 reads CASHRGTEAFF. The DNA for the CDR3 is TGTGCCAGCCACCGGGGCACTGAAGCTTTCTTT.

The chain employs TRBV5-1 and TRBJ2-1, with no clear D. The CDR3 extends over 13 amino acids. The V end was cut by 4 bases, the J end by 9 bases, with 14 bases between. CDR1 and CDR2 from the germline V gene are SGHRS and YFSETQ. The CDR3 bases are TGCGCCAGCAGCCCGGAAGTACCGGTTGAGCAGTTCTTC. Amino acids: CASSPEVPVEQFF.

J is TRBJ1-1 and V is TRBV20-1, with a possible D match to TRBD1 (5 bases). The CDR3 contains 10 residues. V was shortened by 6 bases and J by 11 bases, with 13 bases between the two germline ends. The germline V gene encodes CDR1 DFQATT and CDR2 SNEGSKA (reference sequence). The CDR3: CSAQGGRAFF. Written as DNA, the CDR3 is TGCAGTGCCCAGGGAGGTCGGGCTTTCTTT.

With respect to this clonotype: A junction boundary mismatches the germline segment, possibly from a read error. This sequence joins TRBV6-5 and TRBJ2-6; D gene ambiguous. The length of the CDR3 is 15 residues. Germline assignment: CDR1 MNHEY and CDR2 SVGAGI. The CDR3 protein is CPSSLMGTGANVLTF. For the CDR3, the DNA is TGTCCCAGCAGTCTGATGGGAACCGGGGCCAACGTCCTGACTTTC.

The chain combines TRBV2 with TRBJ2-7; D unclear. The V gene's germline CDR1 is SNHLY and CDR2 FYNNEI. Deletions cut 6 bases from V and 2 bases from J, with 17 bases between. The CDR3 contains 15 residues. CDR3 DNA: TGTGCCAGCAGCCCAAGTTTGGCGGCCCCCTACGAGCAGTACTTC. It yields the protein CASSPSLAAPYEQYF.

The chain employs TRBV7-2 and TRBJ1-2; 12 bases match TRBD1. Germline V lookup: CDR1 SGHTA, CDR2 FQGNSA. V was clipped by 0 bases and J by 8 bases; unmatched bases: 10. The length of the CDR3 is 17 residues. CDR3 protein: CASSLALGTGGAGGYTF. CDR3 sequence (DNA): TGTGCCAGCAGCTTAGCGCTAGGGACAGGGGGCGCGGGAGGCTACACCTTC.

This chain joins TRBV7-6 and TRBJ1-3, with D maybe TRBD1 (6 bases). V was trimmed by 6 bases and J by 2 bases, leaving 11 bases between them. CDR1 and CDR2 from the germline V gene are SGHVS and FNYEAQ. The CDR3 length is 14 residues. DNA for the CDR3: TGTGCCAGCAGGCCGTCAGGGGCTGGAAACACCATATATTTT. This gives the protein CASRPSGAGNTIYF.

This clonotype was observed at least ten times. V is TRBV5-4 and J is TRBJ1-1; 9 nucleotides match TRBD1. This CDR3 has 15 amino acids. V lost 4 bases, J lost 7 bases, and 11 bases stayed unmatched. Germline V gene sequence: CDR1 SGHNT, CDR2 YYREEE (reference sequence). Here the CDR3 reads CASSPGTGGSYEAFF. The CDR3 nucleotides are TGTGCCAGCAGCCCCGGTACAGGGGGCTCCTATGAAGCTTTCTTT. Together with reference TRBV5-4 and TRBJ1-1, the CDR3 gives the full variable domain: ETGVTQSPTHLIKTRGQQVTLRCSSQSGHNTVSWYQQALGQGPQFIFQYYREEENGRGNFPPRFSGLQFPNYSSELNVNALELDDSALYLCASSPGTGGSYEAFFGQGTRLTVV.

This clonotype was observed many times. The chain uses TRBV4-1 and TRBJ2-7; no definite D call. This CDR3 has 14 amino acids. Trimming took 0 bases from V and 5 from J, leaving 11 bases between them. In germline, CDR1 is MGHRA, CDR2 YSYEKL. The CDR3 sequence is CASSQDGLMDEQYF. CDR3 nucleotides: TGCGCCAGCAGCCAAGATGGGTTAATGGACGAGCAGTACTTC.

Here the CDR3 DNA reads TGTGCCAGCAGCAACCCTCCTGTGTTCTTCCCACAAAATACGCAGTATTTT. It specifies CASSNPPVFFPQNTQYF. The chain employs TRBV7-8 and TRBJ2-3; D not certain. Per the germline V gene, CDR1 is SGHVS and CDR2 is FQNEAQ. Trimming took 5 bases from V and 7 from J, leaving 25 bases between them. The CDR3 extends over 17 amino acids.

This clonotype was seen only a few times. The V and J genes are TRBV11-2 and TRBJ2-2; TRBD2 might be the D (6 bases). This CDR3 spans 15 amino acids. Per germline, CDR1 SGHAT and CDR2 FQNNGV. Trimming left V 5 bases short and J 1 base short, with 11 bases between. This chain's CDR3 is CASSLHGGNTGELFF. In DNA form, the CDR3 reads TGTGCCAGCAGCCTCCACGGGGGGAACACCGGGGAGCTGTTTTTT.

The V gene is TRBV18, the J gene TRBJ2-7; maybe TRBD1 (7 bases). Between the trimmed V and J ends, which lost 0 bases and 12 bases, there was a span of 15 bases. Germline CDR1 is KGHSH and CDR2 is LQKENI. The CDR3 is 13 amino acids. The chain's CDR3 is CASSPPRDSFLYF. The CDR3 coding sequence is TGTGCCAGCTCACCACCGCGGGACAGCTTTTTGTACTTC. The full variable domain, in which reference TRBV18 and TRBJ2-7 provide the parts outside the CDR3, is NAGVMQNPRHLVRRRGQEARLRCSPMKGHSHVYWYRQLPEEGLKFMVYLQKENIIDESGMPKERFSAEFPKEGPSILRIQQVVRGDSAAYFCASSPPRDSFLYFGPGTRLTVT.

The chain recombines TRBV30 with TRBJ1-3; 9 bases line up with TRBD1. V trimming: 1 base; J trimming: 0 bases; junction bases outside the gene matches: 7. This CDR3 is built from 17 residues. Germline CDR1 and CDR2: GTSNPN and SVGIG (reference sequence). CDR3 sequence (DNA): TGTGCCTGGAGTGCGGGACAGGGCTCCGGCTCTGGAAACACCATATATTTT. Its translation: CAWSAGQGSGSGNTIYF. The variable domain in full, completed from reference TRBV30 and TRBJ1-3, reads SQTIHQWPATLVQPVGSPLSLECTVEGTSNPNLYWYRQAAGRGLQLLFYSVGIGQISSEVPQNLSASRPQDRQFILSSKKLLLSDSGFYLCAWSAGQGSGSGNTIYFGEGSWLTVV.

V usage is TRBV11-3 and J usage is TRBJ1-5; D is uncertain. Looked up from germline, CDR1 is SGHNT and CDR2 is YENEEA. This CDR3 is built from 16 residues. Trimming stripped 0 bases from V and 0 bases from J, with 9 bases between. CDR3 sequence: CASSLDITVSNQPQHF. The CDR3 nucleotides read TGTGCCAGCAGCTTAGATATTACAGTTAGCAATCAGCCCCAGCATTTT. Looking up the rest from reference TRBV11-3 and TRBJ1-5 gives the full variable domain: EAGVVQSPRYKIIEKKQPVAFWCNPISGHNTLYWYLQNLGQGPELLIRYENEEAVDDSQLPKDRFSAERLKGVDSTLKIQPAELGDSAVYLCASSLDITVSNQPQHFGDGTRLSIL.

The rearrangement joins TRBV12-3 or TRBV12-4 to TRBJ1-1; possibly TRBD1 for D (5 bases). V lost 6 bases and J 6 bases, leaving 11 bases between the germline ends. The CDR3 loop spans 12 amino acids. CDR3 DNA: TGTGCCAGCAGAGCAGGGTTCGCTGAAGCTTTCTTT. This gives the protein CASRAGFAEAFF.

There are many counts of this clonotype. This rearrangement joins TRBV30 to TRBJ2-7; D gene ambiguous. Trimming pared 2 bases from V and 5 bases from J, leaving 10 bases between. CDR1 and CDR2 from the germline V gene are GTSNPN and SVGIG (reference sequence). CDR3 length: 12 residues. The chain's CDR3 is CAWSLTLDEQYF. The CDR3 DNA follows: TGTGCCTGGAGTTTAACCCTAGACGAGCAGTACTTC.

This clonotype appeared many times. J is TRBJ1-1 and V is TRBV20-1; D is perhaps TRBD1 (5 bases). Germline CDR1 and CDR2: DFQATT and SNEGSKA (reference sequence). This CDR3 region has 14 residues. V was clipped by 5 bases and J by 3 bases, with 16 bases between them. DNA of the CDR3: TGCAGTGCTTCAGGGTCGGATGGATACACTGAAGCTTTCTTT. It encodes CSASGSDGYTEAFF.

This rearrangement joins TRBV24-1 to TRBJ2-5; the D gene is possibly TRBD1 (6 bases). Germline V lookup: CDR1 KGHDR, CDR2 SFDVKD. The CDR3 is 15 amino acids. V shed 3 bases and J shed 0 bases, with 10 bases lying between them. CDR3 sequence: CATSDPKGDQETQYF. In nucleotides, the CDR3 is TGTGCCACCAGTGATCCCAAGGGGGACCAAGAGACCCAGTACTTC.

This clonotype was detected a few times. The chain employs TRBV29-1 and TRBJ1-1; 7 nucleotides line up with TRBD1. The CDR3 extends over 12 amino acids. Germline V gene lookup returns CDR1 SQVTM and CDR2 ANQGSEA. The junction had 6 bases not matched to a gene; V was cut back by 7 bases and J by 4 bases. This chain's CDR3 is CSAGTVSTEAFF. CDR3 DNA: TGCAGCGCCGGGACAGTGAGCACTGAAGCTTTCTTT.

The chain recombines TRBV5-4 with TRBJ1-3, with D possibly being TRBD1 (5 bases). Germline V gene lookup returns CDR1 SGHNT and CDR2 YYREEE (reference sequence). The CDR3 contains 14 residues. V was pared by 0 bases and J by 3 bases, with 7 bases between. This CDR3 reads CASSLDRGGNTIYF. CDR3 bases: TGTGCCAGCAGCTTGGATAGGGGTGGAAACACCATATATTTT. Variable domain in full (rest from reference TRBV5-4 and TRBJ1-3): ETGVTQSPTHLIKTRGQQVTLRCSSQSGHNTVSWYQQALGQGPQFIFQYYREEENGRGNFPPRFSGLQFPNYSSELNVNALELDDSALYLCASSLDRGGNTIYFGEGSWLTVV.

This clonotype was detected many times. The CDR3 sequence is CASSRGEVLAKNIQYF. The CDR3 DNA is TGTGCCAGCAGCCGAGGGGAGGTTCTAGCCAAAAACATTCAGTACTTC. The chain combines TRBV3-1 with TRBJ2-4, with D perhaps TRBD2 (6 bases). CDR1 and CDR2 (germline): LGHDT, YNNKEL (reference sequence). The CDR3 has 16 residues. V was pared by 4 bases and J by 0 bases, with 13 bases between.

The table lists this clonotype with many counts. The chain uses TRBV18 and TRBJ1-6, with D perhaps TRBD1 (5 bases). V was cut by 3 bases and J by 10 bases, with 19 bases left in between. CDR1 KGHSH and CDR2 LQKENI come from the germline V gene. The CDR3 length is 16 residues. CDR3 DNA sequence: TGTGCCAGCTCACCGAGGCAGGGTGAGGGAGGCTCACCCCTCCACTTT. It encodes CASSPRQGEGGSPLHF. Using reference TRBV18 and TRBJ1-6 for the parts outside the CDR3, the full variable domain is NAGVMQNPRHLVRRRGQEARLRCSPMKGHSHVYWYRQLPEEGLKFMVYLQKENIIDESGMPKERFSAEFPKEGPSILRIQQVVRGDSAAYFCASSPRQGEGGSPLHFGNGTRLTVT.